The 21 T cell receptor beta chains below were found in one sample sequenced in a study of siplizumab effects on memory and regulatory T cells. The data were produced by immunoSEQ multiplex PCR, yet TCRdb's version contains in-frame clones alone and is incomplete. The repertoire has approximately 90,000 clones, around 94% of them found once; the top ten carry less than 0.4%. The source material was non-Treg CD4+ T cells sorted from blood. The receptors come from a human donor in good health.

This chain connects TRBV21-1 to TRBJ1-3; the table assigns TRBD1, which was not confirmed against the DNA. TRBV21-1 is a listed pseudogene. The length of the CDR3 is 14 residues. The CDR3 is CASIEAGAGNTIYF. CDR3 in DNA: TGTGCCAGCATCGAGGCAGGGGCTGGAAACACCATATATTTT.

The rearrangement joins TRBV7-8 to TRBJ2-1; the match to TRBD2 covers 12 bases. CDR1 SGHVS and CDR2 FQNEAQ come from the germline V gene. CDR3 length equals 16 residues. The junction had 8 bases not matched to a gene; V was cut back by 4 bases and J by 7 bases. The chain's CDR3 is CASSSLTSGRTNEQFF. CDR3 in DNA: TGTGCCAGCAGCTCGCTGACTAGCGGGAGAACTAATGAGCAGTTCTTC.

This sequence joins TRBV7-9 and TRBJ2-7; D may be TRBD2 (6 bases). The CDR3 is made up of 15 amino acids. Germline V gives CDR1 SEHNR, CDR2 FQNEAQ (reference sequence). The germline V and J ends were trimmed by 1 base and 1 base, with 11 bases remaining between them. The CDR3 DNA is TGTGCCAGCAGCTTAGGCGGGATAGGGTCCTACGAGCAGTACTTC. It is translated as CASSLGGIGSYEQYF.

V is TRBV7-6 and J is TRBJ2-5, with TRBD1 matching 7 bases. J gave up 2 bases and V 5 bases, and 11 bases lay outside the gene matches. This CDR3 is 16 amino acids long. In germline, CDR1 is SGHVS, CDR2 FNYEAQ. CDR3 nucleotide sequence: TGTGCCAGCAGCACGCGGACAGGAGACGCACAAGAGACCCAGTACTTC. It codes for CASSTRTGDAQETQYF.

Only one count was recorded for this clone. The V gene is TRBV30, the J gene TRBJ1-3; D ambiguous. From germline, CDR1 is GTSNPN and CDR2 SVGIG (reference sequence). The CDR3 runs 13 residues. The germline V and J ends were trimmed by 2 bases and 0 bases, with 5 bases remaining between them. The CDR3 DNA is TGTGCCTGGAGTTGGAGCTCTGGAAACACCATATATTTT. Translation: CAWSWSSGNTIYF.

V is TRBV5-1 and J is TRBJ2-7, with 8 bases that match TRBD2. Germline V gives CDR1 SGHRS, CDR2 YFSETQ. The CDR3 is 14 amino acids. V dropped 5 bases and J dropped 2; count of bases not matched to a gene: 6. In nucleotides, the CDR3 is TGCGCCAGCAGACCGGGAGCGGGGGCCTACGAGCAGTACTTC. Amino acids: CASRPGAGAYEQYF.

The rearrangement links TRBV7-3 to TRBJ1-1; D ambiguous. CDR1 is SGHTA, CDR2 FQGTGA, per germline. V was shortened by 2 bases and J by 0 bases, with 10 bases between the two germline ends. This CDR3 contains 15 residues. The CDR3 DNA sequence: TGTGCCAGCAGCTTAGAAAAGTTAATGAACACTGAAGCTTTCTTT. Protein sequence: CASSLEKLMNTEAFF.

The V call is TRBV5-1, the J call TRBJ2-5; D may match TRBD1 or TRBD2 (6 bases each). CDR3 length equals 14 residues. Trimming removed 7 bases at V and 5 bases at J, with 18 bases between. Per the germline V gene, CDR1 is SGHRS and CDR2 is YFSETQ. CDR3 coding DNA: TGCGCCAGCGCTGATACGGGGGCGGGGGAGACCCAGTACTTC. Translation: CASADTGAGETQYF.

The chain employs TRBV5-1 and TRBJ2-1; 7 positions agree with TRBD2. V trimming: 4 bases; J trimming: 6 bases; junction bases outside the gene matches: 7. CDR3 length equals 14 residues. Germline V gene sequence: CDR1 SGHRS, CDR2 YFSETQ. In nucleotides, the CDR3 is TGCGCCAGCAGCCCGAGCCGGGAGGTCAATGAGCAGTTCTTC. It translates to CASSPSREVNEQFF.

This chain connects TRBV2 to TRBJ1-1, with D unresolved. Germline-derived CDR1 and CDR2 are SNHLY and FYNNEI. The CDR3 is 13 amino acids. Trimming shortened V by 7 bases and J by 2 bases, and 11 bases separated the two germline ends. This chain's CDR3 is CASKKGYNTEAFF. In DNA form, the CDR3 reads TGTGCCAGCAAGAAGGGCTACAACACTGAAGCTTTCTTT.

The chain links TRBV6-5 to TRBJ2-6; unclear D gene. The CDR3 covers 14 residues. Trimming cost V 5 bases and J 0 bases, with 5 bases left between them. Per germline, CDR1 MNHEY and CDR2 SVGAGI. The CDR3 coding sequence is TGTGCCAGCAGTCTTTCCTCTGGGGCCAACGTCCTGACTTTC. This sequence encodes CASSLSSGANVLTF.

The genes are TRBV4-1 and TRBJ2-5; a weak D match, TRBD2 (7 bases). The germline V gene has CDR1 MGHRA and CDR2 YSYEKL. The CDR3 totals 16 residues. V lost 1 base and J 2 bases, leaving 14 bases between the germline ends. Here the CDR3 DNA reads TGCGCCAGCAGCCAAGTATCGCGGGGGCCGCAAGAGACCCAGTACTTC. Its protein is CASSQVSRGPQETQYF.

This clone was observed a single time. CDR3 coding DNA: TGTGCCTGGAGTCCGGCCGGGACACAAGAGACCCAGTACTTC. Its protein product is CAWSPAGTQETQYF. The chain recombines TRBV30 with TRBJ2-5; perhaps TRBD1 as D (6 bases). CDR1 GTSNPN and CDR2 SVGIG come from the germline V gene (reference sequence). The ends were cut back, 2 bases at V and 2 bases at J, with 12 bases in the middle. This CDR3 region has 14 residues.

The chain carries TRBV11-2 and TRBJ2-6; weak D call: TRBD2 (7 bases). CDR1 SGHAT and CDR2 FQNNGV come from the germline V gene. V lost 6 bases and J 2 bases, leaving 17 bases between the germline ends. This CDR3 comprises 17 residues. CDR3 coding DNA: TGTGCCAGCAGAGCTCCGGGGAGGGGGACTGGGGCCAACGTCCTGACTTTC. It translates to CASRAPGRGTGANVLTF.

This clone has only one observation. In DNA, the CDR3 is TGTGCCAGCAGCCCCATCCCGGGGCCGGGGGCTGAAGCTTTCTTT. It yields the protein CASSPIPGPGAEAFF. The V gene is TRBV9, the J gene TRBJ1-1, with D possibly matching TRBD1 (5 bases). The CDR3 extends over 15 amino acids. Trimming took 4 bases from V and 6 from J, leaving 19 bases between them. The germline V gene has CDR1 SGDLS and CDR2 YYNGEE. Full variable domain (outside the CDR3, taken from reference TRBV9 and TRBJ1-1): DSGVTQTPKHLITATGQRVTLRCSPRSGDLSVYWYQQSLDQGLQFLIQYYNGEERAKGNILERFSAQQFPDLHSELNLSSLELGDSALYFCASSPIPGPGAEAFFGQGTRLTVV.

The chain combines TRBV4-3 with TRBJ1-3; unclear D gene. The CDR3 runs 13 residues. The germline CDR1 and CDR2 sequences are LGHNA and YSLEER. Trimming stripped 0 bases from V and 4 bases from J, with 4 bases between. CDR3: CASSQDRGNTIYF. Written as DNA, the CDR3 is TGCGCCAGCAGCCAAGACAGGGGAAACACCATATATTTT.

V and J are TRBV27 and TRBJ2-2; D not certain. The germline V gene encodes CDR1 MNHEY and CDR2 SMNVEV (reference sequence). Between the trimmed V and J ends, which lost 0 bases and 9 bases, there was a span of 8 bases. The CDR3 length is 13 residues. The CDR3 DNA sequence: TGTGCCAGCAGTTTATCGACCGGCTGGGAGCTGTTTTTT. This codes for CASSLSTGWELFF.

This clone was observed a handful of times. The chain links TRBV5-1 to TRBJ1-2, with 9 bases aligning to TRBD1. The germline V gene has CDR1 SGHRS and CDR2 YFSETQ. This CDR3 has 15 residues. Trimming at V came to 5 bases and at J to 0 bases, leaving 5 bases not matched to a gene. This CDR3 reads CASRIRTGANYGYTF. In nucleotides, the CDR3 is TGCGCCAGCAGAATACGGACAGGGGCTAACTATGGCTACACCTTC. Based on the CDR3 plus reference TRBV5-1 and TRBJ1-2, the full variable domain is KAGVTQTPRYLIKTRGQQVTLSCSPISGHRSVSWYQQTPGQGLQFLFEYFSETQRNKGNFPGRFSGRQFSNSRSEMNVSTLELGDSALYLCASRIRTGANYGYTFGSGTRLTVV.

This rearrangement joins TRBV5-1 to TRBJ2-1, with 8 bases lining up with TRBD1. Germline values: CDR1 SGHRS, CDR2 YFSETQ. With V trimmed by 4 bases and J by 13 bases, 16 bases remained unmatched. The CDR3 consists of 15 residues. The CDR3 nucleotides are TGCGCCAGCAGCCCGGACAGGGCCACAAGGTTTCCCCAGTTCTTC. It yields the protein CASSPDRATRFPQFF.

This chain joins TRBV6-1 and TRBJ2-2; D unresolved. The CDR3 extends over 11 amino acids. Looked up from germline, CDR1 is MNHNS and CDR2 is SASEGT. Trimming stripped 7 bases from V and 11 bases from J, with 11 bases between. CDR3 amino acids: CASNTFRELFF. For the CDR3, the DNA is TGTGCCAGCAATACTTTTAGAGAGCTGTTTTTT.

The rearrangement links TRBV6-5 to TRBJ2-3; D ambiguous. Germline V gene sequence: CDR1 MNHEY, CDR2 SVGAGI. The V and J ends lost 0 bases and 7 bases respectively, with 11 bases between them. This CDR3 is built from 14 residues. CDR3 protein: CASSYSSQINTQYF. DNA of the CDR3: TGTGCCAGCAGTTACTCGTCTCAGATTAATACGCAGTATTTT.